Listed below are T cell receptor beta chains from one sample, sequenced in a study of shared T cell receptors in the human thymus. Libraries were prepared by immunoSEQ multiplex PCR; TCRdb keeps only in-frame clonotypes and omits some of them. The data hold hundreds of thousands of clones, with 87% observed a single time. This same sample was also part of a study on human thymus T cells.

Sample: thymocytes. The origin of the receptors is a boy under three years old with a congenital heart defect. CDR3s include the opening cysteine and the closing phenylalanine or tryptophan. A D gene is named only where the DNA matches it firmly. Clone size is given for some rows only: seen once, a few or many times, or a class if the clone is expanded.

size: NA
J: TRBJ2-7
D: TRBD1
V: TRBV6-5
CDR3: CASSYYRGSSYEQYF
DNA: TGTGCCAGCAGTTATTACAGGGGGAGCTCCTACGAGCAGTACTTC

size: few
J: TRBJ2-1
D: TRBD2
V: TRBV6-1
CDR3: CASSEESGTLEQFF
DNA: TGTGCCAGCAGTGAAGAAAGCGGGACTCTTGAGCAGTTCTTC

size: NA
J: TRBJ2-4
D: NA
V: TRBV11-2
CDR3: CASSLIAVGIKNIQYF
DNA: TGTGCCAGCAGCTTAATAGCAGTTGGTATCAAAAACATTCAGTACTTC

size: once
J: TRBJ2-1
D: TRBD2
V: TRBV4-3
CDR3: CASSPSVGGSTYNEQFF
DNA: TGCGCCAGCAGCCCCTCTGTAGGCGGGAGTACCTACAATGAGCAGTTCTTC

size: NA
J: TRBJ1-1
D: NA
V: TRBV5-6
CDR3: CASSLVRLRTEAFF
DNA: TGTGCCAGCAGCTTGGTAAGGCTGAGGACTGAAGCTTTCTTT

size: NA
J: TRBJ1-2
D: TRBD1
V: TRBV5-6
CDR3: CASSLGQGARDYGYTF
DNA: TGTGCCAGCAGCTTGGGACAGGGGGCCAGGGACTATGGCTACACCTTC

size: once
J: TRBJ2-1
D: NA
V: TRBV6-5
CDR3: CASSYSSEQFF
DNA: TGTGCCAGCAGTTACTCGAGTGAGCAGTTCTTC

size: few
J: TRBJ2-2
D: TRBD2
V: TRBV27
CDR3: CASRNPHQRGPGELFF
DNA: TGTGCCAGCAGAAACCCCCATCAGCGGGGCCCCGGGGAGCTGTTTTTT

size: NA
J: TRBJ2-5
D: TRBD2
V: TRBV2
CDR3: CARTLAGDLETQYF
DNA: TGTGCCAGGACCTTAGCGGGAGACTTAGAGACCCAGTACTTC

size: NA
J: TRBJ1-2
D: NA
V: TRBV7-9
CDR3: CASSSGGYGYTF
DNA: TGTGCCAGCAGCTCGGGGGGGTATGGCTACACCTTC

size: NA
J: TRBJ1-6
D: NA
V: TRBV27
CDR3: CASTQGSDSPLHF
DNA: TGTGCCAGCACACAGGGTTCCGATTCACCCCTCCACTTT

size: once
J: TRBJ2-3
D: TRBD1
V: TRBV5-1
CDR3: CASGTASTDTQYF
DNA: TGCGCCAGCGGGACAGCCAGCACAGATACGCAGTATTTT

size: few
J: TRBJ1-4
D: NA
V: TRBV6-6
CDR3: CASSQNTTNEKLFF
DNA: TGTGCCAGCAGCCAGAACACAACTAATGAAAAACTGTTTTTT

size: NA
J: TRBJ1-5
D: TRBD1
V: TRBV2
CDR3: CASSEDDRGPKLINQPQHF
DNA: TGTGCCAGCAGTGAAGATGACAGGGGGCCCAAGTTGATTAATCAGCCCCAGCATTTT

size: NA
J: TRBJ1-1
D: TRBD1
V: TRBV27
CDR3: CASSLSTRGQGAGGTEAFF
DNA: TGTGCCAGCAGTTTATCGACCAGGGGACAGGGGGCCGGTGGCACTGAAGCTTTCTTT

size: few
J: TRBJ1-2
D: NA
V: TRBV4-1
CDR3: CASSQVGGLGDYGYTF
DNA: TGCGCCAGCAGCCAAGTGGGGGGACTGGGAGACTATGGCTACACCTTC

size: NA
J: TRBJ2-3
D: TRBD1
V: TRBV4-3
CDR3: CASSQDRDRGHTDTQYF
DNA: TGCGCCAGCAGCCAAGATAGGGACAGGGGGCATACAGATACGCAGTATTTT